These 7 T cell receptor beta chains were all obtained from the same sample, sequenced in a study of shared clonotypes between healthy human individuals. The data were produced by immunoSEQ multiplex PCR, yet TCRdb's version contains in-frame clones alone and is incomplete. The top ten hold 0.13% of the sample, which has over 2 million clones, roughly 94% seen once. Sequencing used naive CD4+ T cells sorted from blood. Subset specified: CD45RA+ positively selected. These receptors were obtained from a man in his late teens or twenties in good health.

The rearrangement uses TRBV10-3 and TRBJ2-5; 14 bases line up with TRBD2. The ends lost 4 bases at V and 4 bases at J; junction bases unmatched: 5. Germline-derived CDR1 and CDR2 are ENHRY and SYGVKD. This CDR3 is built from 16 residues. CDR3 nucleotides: TGTGCCATCAGTGGGGGACTAGCGGGAGAGATAGAGACCCAGTACTTC. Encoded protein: CAISGGLAGEIETQYF.

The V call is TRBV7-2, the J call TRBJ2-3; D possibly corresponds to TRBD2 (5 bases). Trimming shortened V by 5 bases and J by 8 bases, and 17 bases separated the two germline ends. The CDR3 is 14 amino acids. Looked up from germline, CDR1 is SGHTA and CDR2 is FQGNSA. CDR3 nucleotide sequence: TGTGCCAGCAGCCCCAGCCGGGCTAGCAGTACGCAGTATTTT. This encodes CASSPSRASSTQYF.

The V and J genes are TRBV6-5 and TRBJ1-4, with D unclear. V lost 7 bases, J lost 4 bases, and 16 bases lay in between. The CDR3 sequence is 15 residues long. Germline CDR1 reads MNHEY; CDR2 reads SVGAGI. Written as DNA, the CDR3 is TGTGCCAGCAAGGGTGCGGACGGACTTAATGAAAAACTGTTTTTT. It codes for CASKGADGLNEKLFF.

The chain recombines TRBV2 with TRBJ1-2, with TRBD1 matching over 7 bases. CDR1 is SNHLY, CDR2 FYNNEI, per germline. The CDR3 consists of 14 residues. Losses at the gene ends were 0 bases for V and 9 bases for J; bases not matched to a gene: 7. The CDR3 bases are TGTGCCAGCAGTGAAGCGCTTCAAGGGGGCAGCTACACCTTC. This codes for CASSEALQGGSYTF.

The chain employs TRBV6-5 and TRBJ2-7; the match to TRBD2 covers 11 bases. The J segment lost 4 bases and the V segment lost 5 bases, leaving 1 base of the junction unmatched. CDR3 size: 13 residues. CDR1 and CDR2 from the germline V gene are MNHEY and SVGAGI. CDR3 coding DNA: TGTGCCAGCAGTACTAGCGGGAGATACGAGCAGTACTTC. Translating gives CASSTSGRYEQYF.

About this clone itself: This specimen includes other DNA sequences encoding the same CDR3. The CDR3, as DNA: TGCGCCAGCAGCTTGGGGAACAATCAGCCCCAGCATTTT. As protein: CASSLGNNQPQHF. The chain carries TRBV5-1 and TRBJ1-5; D is uncertain. The CDR3 has 13 amino acids. Deletions cut 0 bases from V and 3 bases from J, with 4 bases between. Germline V gene sequence: CDR1 SGHRS, CDR2 YFSETQ.

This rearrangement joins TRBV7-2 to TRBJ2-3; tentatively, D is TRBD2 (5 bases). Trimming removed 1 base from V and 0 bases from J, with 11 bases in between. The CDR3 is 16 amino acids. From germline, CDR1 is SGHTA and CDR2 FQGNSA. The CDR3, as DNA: TGTGCCAGCAGCTTAGGTGTGAGCGGAAGCACAGATACGCAGTATTTT. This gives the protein CASSLGVSGSTDTQYF.